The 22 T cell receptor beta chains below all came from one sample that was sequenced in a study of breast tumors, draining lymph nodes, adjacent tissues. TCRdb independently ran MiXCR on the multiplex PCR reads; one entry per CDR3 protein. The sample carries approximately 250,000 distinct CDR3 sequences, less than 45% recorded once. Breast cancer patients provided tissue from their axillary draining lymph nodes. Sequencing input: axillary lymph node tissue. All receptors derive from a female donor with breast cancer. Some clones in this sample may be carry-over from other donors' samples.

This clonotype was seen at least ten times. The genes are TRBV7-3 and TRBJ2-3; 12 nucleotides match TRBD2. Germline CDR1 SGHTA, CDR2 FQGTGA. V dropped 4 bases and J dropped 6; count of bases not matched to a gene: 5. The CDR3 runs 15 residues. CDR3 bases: TGTGCCAGCAGCTCTAGCGGGGGGGCGTATGATACGCAGTATTTT. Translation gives CASSSSGGAYDTQYF.

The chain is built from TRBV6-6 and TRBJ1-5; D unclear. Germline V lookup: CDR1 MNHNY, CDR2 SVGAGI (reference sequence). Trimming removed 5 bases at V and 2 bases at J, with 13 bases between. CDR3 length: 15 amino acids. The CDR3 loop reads CASSEIGDGNQPQHF. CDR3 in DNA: TGTGCCAGCAGTGAAATAGGCGACGGCAATCAGCCCCAGCATTTT.

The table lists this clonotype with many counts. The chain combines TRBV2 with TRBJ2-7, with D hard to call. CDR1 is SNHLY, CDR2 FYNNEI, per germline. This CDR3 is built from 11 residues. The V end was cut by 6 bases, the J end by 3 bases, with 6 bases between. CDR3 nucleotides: TGTGCCAGCAGGACCCTCTACGAGCAGTACTTC. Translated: CASRTLYEQYF. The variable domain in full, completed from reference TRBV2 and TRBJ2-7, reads EPEVTQTPSHQVTQMGQEVILRCVPISNHLYFYWYRQILGQKVEFLVSFYNNEISEKSEIFDDQFSVERPDGSNFTLKIRSTKLEDSAMYFCASRTLYEQYFGPGTRLTVT.

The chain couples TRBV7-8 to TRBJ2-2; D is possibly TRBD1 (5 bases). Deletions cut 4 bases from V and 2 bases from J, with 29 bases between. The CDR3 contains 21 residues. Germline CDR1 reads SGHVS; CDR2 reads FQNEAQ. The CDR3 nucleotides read TGTGCCAGCAGCTCAACCCTCCTACTGACAGCCCTCCTACAAAACACCGGGGAGCTGTTTTTT. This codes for CASSSTLLLTALLQNTGELFF.

CDR3 amino acids: CASSDKTGELFF. The CDR3 DNA sequence: TGTGCCAGCAGCGACAAGACAGGGGAGCTGTTTTTT. The chain has TRBV14 and TRBJ2-2, with D hard to call. This CDR3 has 12 amino acids. Trimming cost V 5 bases and J 8 bases, with 9 bases left between them. CDR1 and CDR2 (germline): SGHDN, FVKESK.

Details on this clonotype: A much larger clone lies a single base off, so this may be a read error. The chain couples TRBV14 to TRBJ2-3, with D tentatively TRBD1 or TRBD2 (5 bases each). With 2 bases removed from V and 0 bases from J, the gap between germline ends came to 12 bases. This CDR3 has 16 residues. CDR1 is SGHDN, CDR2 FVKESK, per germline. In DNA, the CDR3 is TGTGCCAGCAGCCAATTGGGACGGGCTAGCACAGATACGCAGTATTTT. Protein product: CASSQLGRASTDTQYF.

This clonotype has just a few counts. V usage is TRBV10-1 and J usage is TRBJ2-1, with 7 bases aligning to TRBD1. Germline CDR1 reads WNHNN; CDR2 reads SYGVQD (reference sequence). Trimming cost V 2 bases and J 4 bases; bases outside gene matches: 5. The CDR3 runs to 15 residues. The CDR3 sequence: CASSETRGLYNEQFF. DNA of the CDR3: TGCGCCAGCAGTGAGACGAGGGGGCTTTACAATGAGCAGTTCTTC.

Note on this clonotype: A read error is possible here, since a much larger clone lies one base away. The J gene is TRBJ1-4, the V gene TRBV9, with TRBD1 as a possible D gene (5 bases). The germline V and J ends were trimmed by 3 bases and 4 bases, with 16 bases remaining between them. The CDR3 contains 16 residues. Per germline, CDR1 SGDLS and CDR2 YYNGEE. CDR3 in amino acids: CASSAGTRGVNEKLFF. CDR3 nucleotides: TGTGCCAGCAGCGCCGGGACGCGGGGGGTTAATGAAAAACTGTTTTTT.

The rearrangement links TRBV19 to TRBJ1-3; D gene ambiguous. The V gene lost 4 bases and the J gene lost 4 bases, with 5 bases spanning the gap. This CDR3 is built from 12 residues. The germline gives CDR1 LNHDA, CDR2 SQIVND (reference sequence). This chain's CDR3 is CASSKEGNTIYF. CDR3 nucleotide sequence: TGTGCCAGTAGTAAAGAGGGAAACACCATATATTTT.

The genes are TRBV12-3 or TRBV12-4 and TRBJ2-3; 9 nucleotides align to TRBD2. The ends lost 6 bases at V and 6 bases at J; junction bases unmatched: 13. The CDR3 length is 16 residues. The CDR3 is CASSPFGGRAHDTQYF. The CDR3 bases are TGTGCCAGCAGCCCCTTTGGCGGGAGGGCTCACGATACGCAGTATTTT.

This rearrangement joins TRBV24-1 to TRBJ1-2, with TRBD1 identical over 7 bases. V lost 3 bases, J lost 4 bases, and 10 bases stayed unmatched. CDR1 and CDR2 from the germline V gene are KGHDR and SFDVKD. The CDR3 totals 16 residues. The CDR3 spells CATSDPGQTPLYGYTF. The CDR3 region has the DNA TGTGCCACCAGTGATCCGGGACAGACCCCCCTCTATGGCTACACCTTC.

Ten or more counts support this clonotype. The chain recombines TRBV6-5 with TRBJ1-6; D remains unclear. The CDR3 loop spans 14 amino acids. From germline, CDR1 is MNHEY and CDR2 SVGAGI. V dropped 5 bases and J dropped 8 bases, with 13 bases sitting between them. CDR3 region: CASSLDSIYSPLHF. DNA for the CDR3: TGTGCCAGCAGTCTCGACTCCATCTATTCACCCCTCCACTTT.

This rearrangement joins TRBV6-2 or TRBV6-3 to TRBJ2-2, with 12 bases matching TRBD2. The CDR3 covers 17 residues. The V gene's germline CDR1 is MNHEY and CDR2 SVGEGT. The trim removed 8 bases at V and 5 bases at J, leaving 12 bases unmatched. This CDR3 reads CASSWASGGARTGELFF. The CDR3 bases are TGTGCCAGCTCTTGGGCTAGCGGGGGGGCCAGGACCGGGGAGCTGTTTTTT.

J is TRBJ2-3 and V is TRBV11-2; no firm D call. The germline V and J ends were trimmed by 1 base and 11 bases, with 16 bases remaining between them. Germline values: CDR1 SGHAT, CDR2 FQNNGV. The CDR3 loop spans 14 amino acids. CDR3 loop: CASSLAASYNEQYF. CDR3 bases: TGTGCCAGCAGCTTAGCTGCCTCCTACAATGAGCAGTATTTT.

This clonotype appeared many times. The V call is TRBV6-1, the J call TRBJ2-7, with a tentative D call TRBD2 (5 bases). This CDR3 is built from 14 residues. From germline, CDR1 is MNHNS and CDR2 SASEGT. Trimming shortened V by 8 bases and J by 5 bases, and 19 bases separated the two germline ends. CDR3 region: CASGWETLTNEQYF. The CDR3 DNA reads TGTGCCAGCGGATGGGAGACTCTTACAAACGAGCAGTACTTC.

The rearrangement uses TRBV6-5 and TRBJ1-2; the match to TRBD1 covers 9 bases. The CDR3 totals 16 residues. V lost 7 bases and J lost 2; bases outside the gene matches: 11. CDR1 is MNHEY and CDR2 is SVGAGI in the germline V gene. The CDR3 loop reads CASNRVTGTGNYGYTF. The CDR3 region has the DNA TGTGCCAGCAACCGCGTTACCGGGACAGGGAACTATGGCTACACCTTC.

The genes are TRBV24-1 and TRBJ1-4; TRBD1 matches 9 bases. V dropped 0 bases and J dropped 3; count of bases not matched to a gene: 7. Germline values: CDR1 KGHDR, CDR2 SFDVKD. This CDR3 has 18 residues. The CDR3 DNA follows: TGTGCCACCAGTGATTTGTACATTAGACAGGGGGCTAATGAAAAACTGTTTTTT. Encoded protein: CATSDLYIRQGANEKLFF.

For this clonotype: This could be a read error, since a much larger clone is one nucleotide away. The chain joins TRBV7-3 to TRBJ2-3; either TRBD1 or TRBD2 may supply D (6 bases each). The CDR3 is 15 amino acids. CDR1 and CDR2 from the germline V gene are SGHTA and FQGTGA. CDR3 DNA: TGTGCCAGCATCTTAATAGGGGGGACCACAGATACGCAGTATTTT. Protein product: CASILIGGTTDTQYF. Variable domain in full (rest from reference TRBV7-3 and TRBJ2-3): GAGVSQTPSNKVTEKGKYVELRCDPISGHTALYWYRQSLGQGPEFLIYFQGTGAADDSGLPNDRFFAVRPEGSVSTLKIQRTERGDSAVYLCASILIGGTTDTQYFGPGTRLTVL.

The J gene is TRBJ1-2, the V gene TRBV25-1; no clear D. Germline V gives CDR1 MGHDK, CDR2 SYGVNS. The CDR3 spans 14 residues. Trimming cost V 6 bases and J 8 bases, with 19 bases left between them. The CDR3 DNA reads TGTGCCAGCAGAGAACTTCAGCTAATCGGCGGCTACACCTTC. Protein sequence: CASRELQLIGGYTF.

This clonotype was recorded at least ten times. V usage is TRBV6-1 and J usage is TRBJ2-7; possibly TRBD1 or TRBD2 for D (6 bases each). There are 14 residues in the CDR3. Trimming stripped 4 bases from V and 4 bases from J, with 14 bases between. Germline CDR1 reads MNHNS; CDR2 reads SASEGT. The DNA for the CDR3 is TGTGCCAGCAGTGCACAGGGACTGACGTACGAGCAGTACTTC. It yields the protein CASSAQGLTYEQYF.

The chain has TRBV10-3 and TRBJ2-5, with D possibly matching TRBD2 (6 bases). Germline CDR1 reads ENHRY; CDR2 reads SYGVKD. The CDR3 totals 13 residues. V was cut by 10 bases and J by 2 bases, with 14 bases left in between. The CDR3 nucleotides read TGTGCCACTGGAGGTAGCGGTCAAGAGACCCAGTACTTC. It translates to CATGGSGQETQYF.

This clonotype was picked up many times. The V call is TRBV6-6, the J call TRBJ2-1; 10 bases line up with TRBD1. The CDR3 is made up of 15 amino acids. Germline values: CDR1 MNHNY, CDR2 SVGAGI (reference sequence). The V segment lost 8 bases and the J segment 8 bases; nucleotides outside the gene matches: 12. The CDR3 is CASFPPGDRGHEQFF. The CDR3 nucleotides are TGTGCCAGCTTCCCCCCCGGGGACAGGGGCCATGAGCAGTTCTTC.